The T cell receptor (beta chain) described here comes from a study of blood T cell repertoires in COVID-19. Measured with immunoSEQ multiplex PCR; TCRdb has only the in-frame clones, and not every one. The table shows under 450,000 clones, with about 89% occurring only once. This clone appeared a single time. Looked up from germline, CDR1 is SGHNT and CDR2 is YYREEE (reference sequence). Trimming removed 5 bases from V and 6 bases from J; junction bases left unmatched: 6. The CDR3 is made up of 13 amino acids. This clonotype was sampled from a woman between 40 and 55 years old who had been exposed to COVID-19. This chain joins TRBV5-4 and TRBJ1-2; 8 nucleotides line up with TRBD1. The sample was PBMCs or T cells enriched from blood (not recorded which). CDR3 sequence: CASSTTGEHGYTF. The DNA of the CDR3 is TGTGCCAGCAGTACGACAGGGGAGCATGGCTACACCTTC.